Sequencing of this T cell receptor beta chain was carried out in a study of blood T cells in healthy people across ages. Findings of the study overall: Long-lived donors exceeded aged donors in naive CD4+ cells and diversity.

CDR1 is DFQATT, CDR2 SNEGSKA, per germline (reference sequence). CDR3 size: 12 residues. A word on this clonotype: What it binds is unknown.

In terms of origin and age, donors were healthy Caucasian individuals from Russia aged roughly 6 to 90. Each donor had about 9.6 milliliters of peripheral blood drawn. Primed by a sample-barcoded 5' primer and a J-beta primer mix, a second PCR proceeded for 7 to 11 cycles. Unique molecular identifiers of 12 random nucleotides labeled each cDNA. TCRdb fed the 5' RACE reads into MiXCR, producing one record per CDR3 protein. The sample lists 850,000 to 1,300,000 distinct CDR3 sequences, more than 40% occurring once. This sequence originates from a woman in her sixties in good health. What was sequenced was blood. The rearrangement links TRBV20-1 to TRBJ2-4, with TRBD2 identical over 7 bases. The J call may be mistaken, given a closer DNA end match to TRBJ2-7. The CDR3 nucleotides read TGCAGTGCTACACTAGCGCCCGGCGAGCAGTACTTC. This translates into CSATLAPGEQYF.